This T cell receptor (beta chain) was observed in a study of cytomegalovirus exposure and HLA in healthy donors. The wider study: The study placed approximately 80% of its roughly 410 genotyped donors in the Caucasian-associated ancestry cluster.

Primers for the PCR totalled 60 Vbeta and 13 Jbeta. Generated by immunoSEQ multiplex PCR, the TCRdb table keeps only in-frame clones and is missing some. The top ten clones hold approximately 1.6% of a sample with 130,000 or so clones, over 70% of them seen once. Germline CDR1 reads SGHVS; CDR2 reads FQNEAQ. The V and J ends lost 2 bases and 1 base respectively, with 15 bases between them. The CDR3 is 17 amino acids. The TCR originated in a woman between 18 and 30 years old in good health and CMV-seronegative. Sequences were obtained from PBMCs. The rearrangement joins TRBV7-8 to TRBJ1-5; D call uncertain. CDR3 sequence (DNA): TGTGCCAGCAGCTTAAAGCGGGTAGGCAGGAGCAATCAGCCCCAGCATTTT. Translation gives CASSLKRVGRSNQPQHF.